A selection of T cell receptor beta chains follows, all from one sample in a study of long-term antiretroviral therapy in people with HIV. Here immunoSEQ multiplex PCR was the method, and the copy in TCRdb shows in-frame clones only, minus some. The repertoire holds approximately 23,000 clones, with approximately 86% as singletons. This sample comprised unsorted PBMCs, obtained roughly 2.7 years after starting antiretroviral therapy. Receptor source: a man in his forties with HIV. CDR3s include the opening cysteine and the closing phenylalanine or tryptophan. A D gene is named only where the DNA matches it firmly. Expanded clones are given a class, and other clones once, few, many or no size at all.

size	J	D	V	DNA	CDR3
NA	TRBJ1-1	TRBD1	TRBV9	TGTGCCAGCAGCGGCCTCGACAGGGTTGTTTCTGAAGCTTTCTTT	CASSGLDRVVSEAFF
few	TRBJ2-7	NA	TRBV12-5	TGTGCTAGTGCCACGGACGCCCGCTCCTACGAGCAGTACTTC	CASATDARSYEQYF
NA	TRBJ1-1	NA	TRBV6-4	TGTGCCAGCAGACAAACACAGAACACTGAAGCTTTCTTT	CASRQTQNTEAFF
NA	TRBJ2-5	NA	TRBV4-3	TGCGCCAGCAGCCAAGTTGCCCGGGGTCAAGAGACCCAGTACTTC	CASSQVARGQETQYF
NA	TRBJ2-3	NA	TRBV6-5	TGTGCCAGCAGTGAGGGGGGCATCACAGATACGCAGTATTTT	CASSEGGITDTQYF
NA	TRBJ2-5	TRBD1	TRBV7-2	TGTGCCAGCAGCTTACCCCGCGGACAGGGGTTAGAGACCCAGTACTTC	CASSLPRGQGLETQYF
large	TRBJ1-3	NA	TRBV30	TGTGCCTGGGATCGGAGCGGACACACCATATATTTT	CAWDRSGHTIYF
NA	TRBJ2-7	NA	TRBV5-1	TGCGCCAGCAGCTTGGCCGATTGGTCCAGCTCCTACGAGCAGTACTTC	CASSLADWSSSYEQYF
NA	TRBJ1-1	NA	TRBV9	TGTGCCAGCAGCCGGAGGCTTAAGAACACTGAAGCTTTCTTT	CASSRRLKNTEAFF
NA	TRBJ1-1	NA	TRBV18	TGTGCCAGCTCACCACGGGGAGGGAGAGTACTTGAAGCTTTCTTT	CASSPRGGRVLEAFF
NA	TRBJ2-6	TRBD1	TRBV7-6	TGTGCCAGCAGCTTAACCTACAGGGGCTCTGGGGCCAACGTCCTGACTTTC	CASSLTYRGSGANVLTF
NA	TRBJ2-7	NA	TRBV7-7	TGTGCTAGCAGCCCCATAGCGACCGAAGAGCAGTACTTC	CASSPIATEEQYF
few	TRBJ1-6	TRBD1	TRBV2	TGTGCCACCACAAACGGACAGGGGTACTCCACCCTCCACTTT	CATTNGQGYSTLHF
few	TRBJ2-2	NA	TRBV11-2	TGTGCCAGCAGCTTAAACTCCCAGGGTAACACCGGGGAGCTGTTTTTT	CASSLNSQGNTGELFF
NA	TRBJ1-1	NA	TRBV9	TGTGCCAGCAGCGTAGGTTCAGGGGCTGGGAACACTGAAGCTTTCTTT	CASSVGSGAGNTEAFF
NA	TRBJ1-5	TRBD1	TRBV2	TGTGCCAGCAGTGGCACCGGGACAGGGGGCGGCAATCAGCCCCAGCATTTT	CASSGTGTGGGNQPQHF
NA	TRBJ1-5	NA	TRBV19	TGTGCCAGTACCCCTCTAGGAGGGGGCAATCAGCCCCAGCATTTT	CASTPLGGGNQPQHF
NA	TRBJ2-5	NA	TRBV27	TGTGCCAGCAGTCCTTTTGGGGGAAGACAAGAGACCCAGTACTTC	CASSPFGGRQETQYF
once	TRBJ1-5	NA	TRBV28	TGTGCCAGCAGTTTAGGACAGAGAAATCAGCCCCAGCATTTT	CASSLGQRNQPQHF
NA	TRBJ2-7	NA	TRBV7-2	TGTGCCAGCAGCTTAATTGGGGCGGACCCCCCTCGGAGGTACTTC	CASSLIGADPPRRYF
NA	TRBJ2-3	TRBD1	TRBV11-2	TGTGCCAGCAGCTCTTACACCGGGACAGAAGAGTCAGATACGCAGTATTTT	CASSSYTGTEESDTQYF
NA	TRBJ1-1	NA	TRBV7-9	TGTGCCAGCAGCTCCGTCCTGAACACTGAAGCTTTCTTT	CASSSVLNTEAFF
NA	TRBJ1-2	NA	TRBV10-3	TGTGCCATCAGTGGGGGCGATGGCTACACCTTC	CAISGGDGYTF